This T cell receptor (beta chain) was found in a study of beta chain features in type 1 diabetes. Study at large: Healthy donors, compared against patients, showed similar age, gender and cell yields.

Via CD45RO/CCR7/CD25/CD127/CD95/CD27, cells of the CD4+ naive, central memory, regulatory and stem cell-like memory subsets were sorted. Expressed TCRB transcripts were sequenced because the isolated RNA had all been reverse transcribed beforehand. Using immunoSEQ multiplex PCR, the repertoire was profiled, and TCRdb retains in-frame clones only, with some absent. The sample records about 340,000 clones, roughly 8.8% being singletons. Study-wide results and caveats: Shorter TCRB CDR3s, moderately but significantly so, marked every one of the four CD4+ subsets in Type 1 diabetes patients.

With respect to this clone: The antigen is undetermined.

The specimen sequenced was central memory CD4+ T cells from blood. This clonotype originated in a man between 25 and 39 years old with type 1 diabetes.

The CDR3 sequence is CAWSVQGGIYEQYF. The CDR3 bases are TGTGCCTGGAGTGTCCAGGGGGGGATCTACGAGCAGTACTTC. The chain is built from TRBV30 and TRBJ2-7, with D perhaps being TRBD1 or TRBD2 (7 bases each). V lost 0 bases and J 3 bases, leaving 12 bases between the germline ends. Germline lookup yields CDR1 GTSNPN and CDR2 SVGIG (reference sequence). This CDR3 comprises 14 residues. Supplemented by reference TRBV30 and TRBJ2-7, the full variable domain reads SQTIHQWPATLVQPVGSPLSLECTVEGTSNPNLYWYRQAAGRGLQLLFYSVGIGQISSEVPQNLSASRPQDRQFILSSKKLLLSDSGFYLCAWSVQGGIYEQYFGPGTRLTVT.